This T cell receptor (beta chain) was sequenced for a study of blood T cell repertoires in COVID-19 (dated by TCRdb to 2020 to 2022). Context from the whole study: The collaborator samples originated in the United States, Italy and Spain and spanned the acute and convalescent phases of COVID-19. The material from the prospective study consisted of cDNA or gDNA derived from T cells, B-cell-depleted T cells, or PBMCs. The dataset comprised deeply sampled blood TCRbeta repertoires from subjects exposed to, actively infected with, or recovered from COVID-19. A freely available public database, intended as a resource for researchers studying the immune response to SARS-CoV-2, is where the repertoires were released. The samples were drawn from two sources: the first 160 participants of the ongoing ImmuneRACE study, and 1,000 to 1,500 subjects contributed by 6 global collaborators. The sample metadata nearly always contained a de-identified subject ID, COVID-19 status, age in years and sex. Where available, HLA class I and class II types were obtained from metadata supplied by the sample provider rather than from assay-based typing. Broad study findings and their caveats: The quantity of clinical and demographic metadata differed by source and by participant and was supplied without curation.

The immunoSEQ Assay, a bias-controlled multiplex PCR, was used to amplify TCRbeta CDR3 regions from genomic DNA. For the original study's pipeline: The number of nucleated cells in each sample was estimated by amplification of reference gene primers within the assay. To quantify the absolute abundance of each unique TCRbeta CDR3 rearrangement, sequence reads were collapsed and filtered. For each sample, productive Simpson clonality was calculated by taking the square root of Simpson's diversity index across productive rearrangements. TCRdb re-hosts the immuneACCESS table, in-frame sequences only. Its copies lack some clones; in the studies checked, an unresolved V gene accounts for under half of them, and the cause for the rest is not known. V and J calls and clone size are those listed in that table; D and trimming were worked out from the DNA. The sample table contains 200,000 or so clones; only one count was recorded for about 83% of them. In total, the top ten clones hold about 4.6% of the sample.

Participants in the prospective study were aged about 18 to 95 years, lived in approximately 26 United States geographic areas, and enrolled through a virtual design. In the prospective study, cohorts were assigned on the basis of participant-reported clinical history obtained from a screening survey and a study questionnaire. A participant counted as exposed if, within 2 weeks of entering the study, that participant had been in contact with someone who had a PCR-confirmed or clinician-diagnosed COVID-19 case. Mobile phlebotomists in the prospective study collected whole blood, serum and a nasopharyngeal or oropharyngeal swab from every participant. Additional blood draws and questionnaires over an approximately two-month period could optionally be provided by prospective study participants. Before DNA extraction, prospective study blood samples were shipped either frozen or at room temperature.

From its cysteine to its phenylalanine, the CDR3 spans 13 amino acids. Only CDR3 DNA is held: 39 bases, read in frame from base 1. V is shortened by 3 bases, J by 5 bases, and the region joining them spans 10 bases. The CDR1 and CDR2 encoded by the germline V gene (reference sequence) are MNHNY and SVGAGI. Concerning this clone: No cognate antigen has been identified for it. No base quality values were provided; no much bigger clone lies one nucleotide off.

The TCR comes from a woman aged 45-59 years who had been exposed to COVID-19. The chain is encoded by TRBV6-6 joined to TRBJ1-1; the D gene is unclear. The sample taken for sequencing was PBMCs or T cells enriched from blood (not recorded which). CDR3 protein: CASSYTRETEAFF. The DNA sequence is TGTGCCAGCAGTTATACGAGGGAGACTGAAGCTTTCTTT.